These T cell receptor beta chains were read from a single sample in a study of shared clonotypes between healthy human individuals. The protocol was immunoSEQ multiplex PCR, while the TCRdb copy is restricted to in-frame clones and leaves out a portion. The data contain roughly 590,000 clones, less than 97% of them singletons. The material sequenced was naive CD8+ T cells sorted from blood. These receptors were collected from a woman under 40 in good health. Both conserved end residues are part of each CDR3. D genes are given only for firm matches. The listing skips clone size in some rows; elsewhere it reads once, few, many or a size class.

- | TRBJ1-1 | TRBV27 | - | CASSLSGSNTEAFF | TGTGCCAGCAGTTTATCAGGGTCCAACACTGAAGCTTTCTTT
- | TRBJ1-3 | TRBV28 | - | CASSSFKGGNSGNTIYF | TGTGCCAGCAGTTCCTTTAAAGGGGGGAATTCGGGAAACACCATATATTTT
- | TRBJ2-2 | TRBV7-9 | - | CASSLIITGELFF | TGTGCCAGCAGCTTGATCATTACCGGGGAGCTGTTTTTT
- | TRBJ1-3 | TRBV11-2 | - | CASSSQGSSGNTIYF | TGTGCCAGCAGCTCACAGGGTAGCTCTGGAAACACCATATATTTT
- | TRBJ2-7 | TRBV19 | - | CASSMRGRTYEQYF | TGTGCCAGTAGCATGCGCGGGCGAACCTACGAGCAGTACTTC
- | TRBJ1-2 | TRBV2 | TRBD1 | CASPGQGVNYGYTF | TGTGCCAGTCCGGGACAGGGGGTTAACTATGGCTACACCTTC
- | TRBJ2-1 | TRBV15 | TRBD2 | CATSRDLSGSDNEQFF | TGTGCCACCAGCAGAGATTTAAGCGGGAGTGACAATGAGCAGTTCTTC
once | TRBJ2-7 | TRBV7-9 | TRBD1 | CASSVSRDRKPYEQYF | TGTGCCAGCAGCGTAAGCCGGGACAGGAAGCCCTACGAGCAGTACTTC
- | TRBJ2-7 | TRBV5-6 | - | CASTPSAPPRGEQYF | TGTGCCAGCACCCCGAGCGCCCCACCTCGGGGCGAGCAGTACTTC
- | TRBJ2-5 | TRBV28 | - | CASRSKEGAETQYF | TGTGCCAGCAGAAGTAAGGAGGGGGCAGAGACCCAGTACTTC
once | TRBJ1-2 | TRBV2 | TRBD1 | CASRWGQVAF | TGTGCCAGCAGGTGGGGACAGGTGGCCTTC
- | TRBJ1-1 | TRBV27 | - | CASSPGTWGGTEAFF | TGTGCCAGCAGTCCCGGGACCTGGGGAGGCACTGAAGCTTTCTTT
- | TRBJ2-1 | TRBV4-2 | - | CASSQTVSNEQFF | TGTGCCAGCAGCCAGACAGTTTCCAATGAGCAGTTCTTC
- | TRBJ1-1 | TRBV6-5 | - | CASGFYTEAFF | TGTGCCAGCGGATTTTACACTGAAGCTTTCTTT
- | TRBJ2-1 | TRBV5-6 | TRBD2 | CASSSELAGANEQFF | TGTGCCAGCAGCTCTGAACTAGCGGGGGCAAATGAGCAGTTCTTC
- | TRBJ2-7 | TRBV6-1 | TRBD2 | CASSEHRREGRYEQYF | TGTGCCAGCAGTGAACACCGGCGGGAGGGCCGATACGAGCAGTACTTC
once | TRBJ1-2 | TRBV4-1 | - | CASSHQTGQEGYTF | TGCGCCAGCAGCCACCAAACAGGTCAGGAGGGCTACACCTTC
once | TRBJ2-7 | TRBV4-1 | TRBD2 | CASSPETTSASYEQYF | TGCGCCAGCAGCCCCGAAACGACTAGCGCCTCCTACGAGCAGTACTTC
once | TRBJ1-2 | TRBV9 | - | CASSGQVGYGYTF | TGTGCCAGCAGCGGTCAGGTGGGCTATGGCTACACCTTC
- | TRBJ2-3 | TRBV28 | - | CASSQRATTDTQYF | TGTGCCAGCAGCCAGCGGGCGACCACAGATACGCAGTATTTT
- | TRBJ2-7 | TRBV30 | - | CAWREISYEQYF | TGTGCCTGGAGGGAGATCTCCTACGAGCAGTACTTC
few | TRBJ2-3 | TRBV5-1 | - | CASSFSTDTQYF | TGCGCCAGCAGCTTCAGCACAGATACGCAGTATTTT
- | TRBJ1-1 | TRBV6-6 | - | CASSSVTADHTEAFF | TGTGCCAGCAGTTCAGTGACCGCCGATCACACTGAAGCTTTCTTT
- | TRBJ2-7 | TRBV25-1 | TRBD2 | CASSGTIYEQYF | TGTGCCAGCAGCGGGACTATCTACGAGCAGTACTTC
- | TRBJ2-3 | TRBV7-8 | - | CASSLWSDTQYF | TGTGCCAGCAGCTTATGGTCAGATACGCAGTATTTT
- | TRBJ2-1 | TRBV19 | TRBD2 | CASSIVPAGGGYNEQFF | TGTGCCAGTAGTATAGTCCCAGCGGGAGGTGGGTACAATGAGCAGTTCTTC
- | TRBJ2-7 | TRBV11-2 | - | CASSLVGGPPYF | TGTGCCAGCAGCTTAGTAGGCGGGCCCCCGTACTTC
few | TRBJ2-7 | TRBV19 | - | CASSIEGGQGGEQYF | TGTGCCAGTAGTATAGAGGGCGGGCAGGGCGGCGAGCAGTACTTC
- | TRBJ2-5 | TRBV4-1 | - | CASSQVNRPQETQYF | TGCGCCAGCAGCCAAGTTAATCGACCTCAAGAGACCCAGTACTTC
few | TRBJ1-1 | TRBV2 | - | CASRETSEAFF | TGTGCCAGCAGGGAGACTAGTGAAGCTTTCTTT
- | TRBJ2-4 | TRBV30 | TRBD1 | CAWSTGTGVFGNIQYF | TGTGCCTGGAGTACCGGGACAGGGGTTTTCGGAAACATTCAGTACTTC
- | TRBJ2-7 | TRBV4-2 | TRBD2 | CASSPILAGGAYEQYF | TGTGCCAGCAGCCCCATCTTGGCGGGAGGGGCCTACGAGCAGTACTTC
- | TRBJ1-2 | TRBV7-3 | - | CASGQFYGYTF | TGTGCCAGCGGACAGTTTTATGGCTACACCTTC